One sample yielded the 3 T cell receptor beta chains listed below, sequenced in a study of blood T cell repertoires in COVID-19. The table came from immunoSEQ multiplex PCR; TCRdb's copy has only in-frame clones and leaves some out. The sample contains about 120,000 clones, about 85% of which appear only once. Sequenced: peripheral blood. Receptor source: a human donor in a cohort sampled during active COVID-19.

The V and J genes are TRBV7-2 and TRBJ2-1, with 11 bases identical to TRBD2. Germline V gene sequence: CDR1 SGHTA, CDR2 FQGNSA. This CDR3 is built from 15 residues. J lost 5 bases, V lost 8 bases, and 8 bases had no gene match. CDR3 nucleotide sequence: TGTGCCAGCGGGAATAGCGGGAGGGTTAACAATGAGCAGTTCTTC. As protein: CASGNSGRVNNEQFF.

This chain uses TRBV5-4 with TRBJ2-4, with TRBD1 as a possible D gene (7 bases). V was cut by 4 bases and J by 8 bases, with 13 bases left in between. The CDR3 spans 13 residues. Germline assignment: CDR1 SGHNT and CDR2 YYREEE (reference sequence). CDR3 sequence: CASSPDRRDIQYF. The CDR3 coding sequence is TGTGCCAGCAGCCCGGACAGGAGGGACATTCAGTACTTC.

The chain joins TRBV28 to TRBJ1-5; D call uncertain. This CDR3 has 14 amino acids. Germline V lookup: CDR1 MDHEN, CDR2 SYDVKM. V was shortened by 6 bases and J by 0 bases, with 9 bases between the two germline ends. The CDR3 region has the DNA TGTGCCAGCAGCCCGGTTTATAGCAATCAGCCCCAGCATTTT. This codes for CASSPVYSNQPQHF.